The clone carrying this T cell receptor beta chain was seen only a few times. What it binds is not known. These data originate in a study of OX40 agonist ivuxolimab in advanced cancers. Study as a whole: Dose-escalation patients had hepatocellular carcinoma, melanoma, renal cell or head and neck cancer. Participants could have had prior anti-PD-1, anti-PD-L1 or anti-CTLA-4 therapy, and about 40% had some.

Germline CDR1 and CDR2: SGHNT and YYREEE (reference sequence). V shed 6 bases, J shed 8 bases, and the junction held 10 bases outside the gene matches. The CDR3 length is 14 residues. Study results and limitations: Expanded clones were, on average, more numerous in CD8+ T cells than in CD4+. Among the lowest peripheral clonal expansion occurred in 0.1-3.0 mg/kg partial responders.

The assay was immunoSEQ multiplex PCR, and TCRdb's table has in-frame clones only and misses some. Here the sample spans 14,000 or so clones, 77% being singletons. The sequenced sample was CD4+ or CD8+ T cells sorted from blood, obtained in a trial of the OX40 agonist ivuxolimab. This receptor was identified in an adult with an advanced solid tumor such as melanoma, head and neck, liver or kidney cancer. This chain connects TRBV5-4 to TRBJ1-2, with 10 nucleotides matching TRBD1. The CDR3: CASTERGTGEGYTF. CDR3 DNA: TGTGCCAGCACCGAACGGGGGACAGGGGAGGGCTACACCTTC.